This paragraph covers one T cell receptor beta chain sequence. Stated time point: persistent/refractory GD, antithyroid drugs over 5 years with positive TRAb. RNA extracted from PBMCs served as the sequencing template. V lost 5 bases and J 3 bases, leaving 6 bases between the germline ends. The CDR3 spans 12 residues. Germline CDR1 and CDR2: KGHDR and SFDVKD. The record originates from a study of regulatory T cells in long-lasting Graves disease. The TCR beta library used iRepertoire HTBI primers with Arm-PCR amplification of CDR3. Each CDR3 protein gets one entry after TCRdb re-called the multiplex PCR reads with MiXCR. The data contain over 650,000 distinct CDR3 sequences, 30% of them singletons.

This chain joins TRBV24-1 and TRBJ1-2; TRBD1 is a possible D gene (5 bases). Sequencing was performed on peripheral blood mononuclear cells (PBMCs), taken when the disease was refractory, from a patient treated with antithyroid drugs. This clonotype was obtained from a female donor with Graves disease. The CDR3 is CATSVGDYGYTF. CDR3 DNA: TGTGCCACCAGTGTGGGGGACTATGGCTACACCTTC.